The 12 T cell receptor beta chains below come from one sample, sequenced in a study of control samples from healthy donors and cancer patients. Clones were sequenced by immunoSEQ multiplex PCR, and TCRdb holds only the in-frame ones, with some missing. The sample lists approximately 170,000 clones, about 91% occurring once. The sample was blood. These receptor sequences come from a woman aged 25-40 years in good health.

The genes are TRBV28 and TRBJ2-2, with D possibly matching TRBD1 (5 bases). Germline loops: CDR1 MDHEN, CDR2 SYDVKM. This CDR3 has 13 residues. Trimming pared 8 bases from V and 7 bases from J, leaving 14 bases between. The CDR3 spells CASGAWQGGELFF. CDR3 nucleotides: TGTGCCAGCGGGGCGTGGCAGGGCGGGGAGCTGTTTTTT.

As DNA, the CDR3 is TGTGCCAGCAGCCACCCGGGACCTAAGGAGCAGTTCTTC. Amino acid sequence: CASSHPGPKEQFF. The chain couples TRBV3-1 (or the pseudogene TRBV3-2) to TRBJ2-1; D is tentatively TRBD1 or TRBD2 (5 bases each). CDR3 length: 13 amino acids. The V gene's germline CDR1 is LGHDT and CDR2 YNNKEL (reference sequence). The V and J ends lost 3 bases and 10 bases respectively, with 13 bases between them.

The genes are TRBV2 and TRBJ1-6; TRBD1 matches 10 bases. This CDR3 has 15 residues. The germline V gene encodes CDR1 SNHLY and CDR2 FYNNEI. V gave up 6 bases and J gave up 3 bases; unmatched junction bases: 2. CDR3 nucleotide sequence: TGTGCCAGCAGACGGGACAGGGGCTATAATTCACCCCTCCACTTT. Residues: CASRRDRGYNSPLHF.

The chain couples TRBV5-1 to TRBJ1-5, with D tentatively TRBD1 (5 bases). This CDR3 is built from 14 residues. Trimming pared 0 bases from V and 9 bases from J, leaving 13 bases between. The germline V gene encodes CDR1 SGHRS and CDR2 YFSETQ. The chain's CDR3 is CASSLGSQGTPQHF. The CDR3 DNA reads TGCGCCAGCAGCTTGGGATCCCAGGGTACGCCCCAGCATTTT.

Worth noting for this clone: Sequence at one end of the junction differs from germline and may be a read error. V usage is TRBV7-7 and J usage is TRBJ2-5; the match to TRBD1 covers 10 bases. Per germline, CDR1 SSHAT and CDR2 FNYEAQ (reference sequence). The CDR3 has 15 residues. The CDR3 region has the DNA TGTGCTAGCAGCCCTCGGACAGGGGGGCAAGAGACCCAGTACTTC. Translating it yields CASSPRTGGQETQYF.

The chain links TRBV6-5 to TRBJ1-2; TRBD1 matches 7 bases. This CDR3 is built from 13 residues. J was trimmed by 4 bases and V by 6 bases; bases with no gene match: 5. Germline V gives CDR1 MNHEY, CDR2 SVGAGI. The CDR3 DNA is TGTGCCAGCAGCCGGACAGGCCCCTATGGCTACACCTTC. Translating gives CASSRTGPYGYTF.

This rearrangement joins TRBV6-1 to TRBJ1-6, with D hard to call. The CDR3 runs to 15 residues. In germline, CDR1 is MNHNS, CDR2 SASEGT. The V and J ends lost 1 base and 10 bases respectively, with 14 bases between them. CDR3 in amino acids: CASSEVWERVSPLHF. As DNA, the CDR3 is TGTGCCAGCAGTGAAGTCTGGGAACGGGTCTCACCCCTCCACTTT.

J is TRBJ2-3 and V is TRBV27, with D perhaps TRBD1 (5 bases). CDR3 length: 15 amino acids. From germline, CDR1 is MNHEY and CDR2 SMNVEV (reference sequence). V was cut by 5 bases and J by 3 bases, with 15 bases left in between. CDR3 sequence reads: CASSPANGATDTQYF. CDR3 DNA: TGTGCCAGCAGTCCCGCTAATGGGGCAACAGATACGCAGTATTTT.

The rearrangement links TRBV27 to TRBJ2-1; 9 bases line up with TRBD1. This CDR3 is built from 16 residues. CDR1 and CDR2 from the germline V gene are MNHEY and SMNVEV (reference sequence). V was clipped by 6 bases and J by 0 bases; unmatched bases: 6. This CDR3 is CASSSTGGGSYNEQFF. The CDR3 DNA follows: TGTGCCAGCAGCTCGACAGGGGGGGGCTCCTACAATGAGCAGTTCTTC.

The chain employs TRBV7-9 and TRBJ2-2; D may be TRBD1 (6 bases). This CDR3 comprises 14 residues. Trimming cost V 5 bases and J 6 bases, with 13 bases left between them. CDR1 SEHNR and CDR2 FQNEAQ come from the germline V gene (reference sequence). CDR3 nucleotides: TGTGCCAGCAGCGCTTTACAGGGCCCCGGGGAGCTGTTTTTT. It yields the protein CASSALQGPGELFF. Using reference TRBV7-9 and TRBJ2-2 for the parts outside the CDR3, the full variable domain is DTGVSQNPRHKITKRGQNVTFRCDPISEHNRLYWYRQTLGQGPEFLTYFQNEAQLEKSRLLSDRFSAERPKGSFSTLEIQRTEQGDSAMYLCASSALQGPGELFFGEGSRLTVL.

The CDR3 here is CASTRAGPGNTIYF. CDR3 nucleotide sequence: TGTGCCAGCACTAGAGCGGGGCCTGGAAACACCATATATTTT. The chain has TRBV3-1 (or the pseudogene TRBV3-2) and TRBJ1-3, with D perhaps matching TRBD1 (5 bases). The V gene's germline CDR1 is LGHDT and CDR2 YNNKEL (reference sequence). The CDR3 covers 14 residues. V was cut by 7 bases and J by 2 bases, with 12 bases left in between.

CDR3 in amino acids: CASRRGDTNPTGELFF. Written as DNA, the CDR3 is TGTGCCAGTAGGCGGGGGGACACTAACCCTACCGGGGAGCTGTTTTTT. This chain uses TRBV19 with TRBJ2-2; 8 nucleotides align to TRBD2. Germline loops: CDR1 LNHDA, CDR2 SQIVND (reference sequence). J gave up 5 bases and V 6 bases, and 11 bases lay outside the gene matches. CDR3 length: 16 residues.